These T cell receptor beta chains were read from a single sample in a study of regulatory T cells in long-lasting Graves disease. TCRdb re-called the multiplex PCR reads through MiXCR, storing one row per CDR3 protein. Among 350,000 to 400,000 distinct CDR3 sequences listed, 16% were seen once. This same sample was also taken into another study, of T cells in Graves' hyperthyroidism and ophthalmopathy.

The specimen was peripheral blood mononuclear cells (PBMCs), collected at new diagnosis, from a patient treated with antithyroid drugs. The receptors shown here come from a woman between 18 and 29 years old with Graves disease. The CDR3 runs from the conserved cysteine through the conserved F or W. A D gene is named only where the DNA matches it firmly. Clone size is given for some rows only: seen once, a few or many times, or a class if the clone is expanded.

V gene	D gene	J gene	clone size	CDR3 protein	CDR3 DNA
TRBV2	.	TRBJ2-2	many	CASSEVTEGTGELFF	TGTGCCAGCAGTGAGGTGACGGAAGGCACCGGGGAGCTGTTTTTT
TRBV11-1	TRBD1	TRBJ1-1	many	CASSLGGGSWNTEAFF	TGTGCCAGCAGCTTAGGAGGGGGCAGTTGGAACACTGAAGCTTTCTTT
TRBV20-1	TRBD1	TRBJ2-7	few	CSARTGTGVYEQYF	TGCAGTGCTAGAACCGGGACAGGGGTGTACGAGCAGTACTTC
TRBV10-2	.	TRBJ1-5	many	CASSESPNQPQHF	TGCGCCAGCAGTGAAAGCCCCAATCAGCCCCAGCATTTT
TRBV27	.	TRBJ1-1	many	CASSWGGLGAEAFF	TGTGCCAGCAGTTGGGGGGGCCTCGGGGCTGAAGCTTTCTTT
TRBV9	.	TRBJ2-2	.	CASSVGGWSGELFF	TGTGCCAGCAGCGTAGGTGGGTGGTCCGGGGAGCTGTTTTTT
TRBV6-5	TRBD1	TRBJ1-5	.	CASSYEQGYQPQHF	TGTGCCAGCAGTTATGAACAGGGGTATCAGCCCCAGCATTTT
TRBV5-6	.	TRBJ2-1	few	CASSLGFNTESSYNEQFF	TGTGCCAGCAGCTTGGGGTTTAATACGGAAAGCTCCTACAATGAGCAGTTCTTC
TRBV18	.	TRBJ2-3	many	CASSPLEADTQYF	TGTGCCAGCTCACCACTGGAGGCAGATACGCAGTATTTT
TRBV7-3	.	TRBJ1-6	.	CASSLGGKRNSPLHF	TGTGCCAGCAGCTTAGGCGGCAAACGGAATTCACCCCTCCACTTT
TRBV7-2	TRBD1	TRBJ1-1	few	CASSYTGAPSLNTEAFF	TGTGCCAGCAGCTATACAGGGGCCCCCTCCCTGAACACTGAAGCTTTCTTT
TRBV11-1	TRBD2	TRBJ2-3	many	CASSLGWRGGEDTQYF	TGTGCCAGCAGCTTAGGCTGGCGGGGGGGCGAAGATACGCAGTATTTT
TRBV7-2	.	TRBJ2-2	few	CASSEGRPSGELFF	TGTGCCAGCAGCGAGGGACGGCCCTCCGGGGAGCTGTTTTTT
TRBV12-3/TRBV12-4	.	TRBJ1-5	many	CASSGETVRGPQHF	TGTGCCAGCAGTGGGGAGACAGTCAGGGGGCCCCAGCATTTT
TRBV12-3/TRBV12-4	TRBD2	TRBJ2-3	.	CASRDGGGGGTDTQYF	TGTGCCAGCAGAGACGGCGGGGGAGGGGGCACAGATACGCAGTATTTT
TRBV6-5	TRBD1	TRBJ2-3	many	CASSYDRVGADTQYF	TGTGCCAGCAGTTACGACAGGGTCGGGGCAGATACGCAGTATTTT
TRBV12-3/TRBV12-4	.	TRBJ1-5	few	CASRRDLRTQHF	TGTGCCAGCAGACGGGACCTAAGGACCCAGCATTTT
TRBV2	.	TRBJ1-2	many	CASSEGTHNGYTF	TGTGCCAGCAGCGAGGGGACCCACAATGGCTACACCTTC
TRBV6-2/TRBV6-3	.	TRBJ2-3	few	CATTSPGTDTQYF	TGTGCCACCACTAGTCCTGGCACAGATACGCAGTATTTT
TRBV3-1	TRBD1	TRBJ1-2	.	CASSTRSGTGENYGYTF	TGTGCCAGCAGCACACGGTCCGGGACAGGGGAAAACTATGGCTACACCTTC
TRBV2	.	TRBJ2-1	many	CASSELASYNEQFF	TGTGCCAGCAGTGAACTAGCGTCATACAATGAGCAGTTCTTC
TRBV25-1	.	TRBJ2-7	few	CASSESKYEQYF	TGTGCCAGCAGTGAATCCAAATACGAGCAGTACTTC
TRBV19	.	TRBJ1-1	.	CASSIDRGVTEAFF	TGTGCCAGTAGTATAGACAGGGGTGTCACTGAAGCTTTCTTT